This is a list of T cell receptor beta chains from one sample in a study of cytomegalovirus exposure and HLA in healthy donors. Sequenced by immunoSEQ multiplex PCR; TCRdb stores in-frame clones only, minus some. The sample records roughly 120,000 clones, roughly four fifths being singletons. Source material: PBMCs. These receptors all come from a woman aged 30 to 39 in good health and CMV-seropositive. The CDR3 runs from the conserved cysteine through the conserved F or W. The D gene is left open where the match is weak. Clone size, where shown, is once, few, many, or a class for clones that have expanded.

TRBJ2-1 TRBV7-2 - TRBD2 TGTGCCAGCACCAAGACTAGCGGGGGGGCAGGTGAGCAGTTCTTC CASTKTSGGAGEQFF
TRBJ1-1 TRBV19 - TRBD1 TGTGCCAGTAGTCCGTGGACAGGGGGAAGGAACACTGAAGCTTTCTTT CASSPWTGGRNTEAFF
TRBJ1-4 TRBV6-1 few - TGTGCCAGCAGTGAGGGAGGGATTAATGAAAAACTGTTTTTT CASSEGGINEKLFF
TRBJ1-6 TRBV18 - TRBD1 TGTGCCAGCTCACCGACAGGGGGCGGTAATTCACCCCTCCACTTT CASSPTGGGNSPLHF
TRBJ2-6 TRBV7-2 few TRBD1 TGTGCCAGCAGCTATGGGGCGGACAGGGACCCCTCTGGGGCCAACGTCCTGACTTTC CASSYGADRDPSGANVLTF
TRBJ2-5 TRBV5-6 once - TGTGCCAGCAGCTTGAGCCCACAGGGCGAGACCCAGTACTTC CASSLSPQGETQYF
TRBJ1-5 TRBV6-5 once - TGTGCCAGCAGTCGCCGCCCAGGGTACGGTCAGCCCCAGCATTTT CASSRRPGYGQPQHF
TRBJ2-7 TRBV14 - TRBD1 TGTGCCAGCAGCCAGACAGGGGTTATCTACGAGCAGTACTTC CASSQTGVIYEQYF
TRBJ1-1 TRBV28 - - TGTGCCAGCAGTTTTCCCCCAGGGTACACTGAAGCTTTCTTT CASSFPPGYTEAFF
TRBJ2-1 TRBV28 - TRBD1 TGTGCCAGCAGTACAGGGGCCGTCAGCTACAATGAGCAGTTCTTC CASSTGAVSYNEQFF
TRBJ1-2 TRBV19 - - TGTGCCAGTAGTATATCGGGGTTTGGCTACACCTTC CASSISGFGYTF
TRBJ2-7 TRBV5-1 - TRBD2 TGCGCCAGCAGCCTAATAATCTCCGGGACTAGCGGCGAGCAGTACTTC CASSLIISGTSGEQYF
TRBJ2-2 TRBV7-3 - TRBD1 TGTGCCAGCAGCCAGACAGGGGCCGGGGAGCTGTTTTTT CASSQTGAGELFF
TRBJ2-7 TRBV7-9 - - TGTGCCAGCAGCTTAGTGGGCAACGAGCAGTACTTC CASSLVGNEQYF
TRBJ2-1 TRBV7-3 - - TGTGCCAGCAGTCCGGACCCGGGGGTTGAGCAGTTCTTC CASSPDPGVEQFF
TRBJ2-5 TRBV27 few - TGTGCCAGCAGTTTAGGACACCGGGTGGGGACCCAGTACTTC CASSLGHRVGTQYF
TRBJ2-5 TRBV11-2 - TRBD2 TGTGCCAGCAGCTTAGGCCCCCTAGCGGGTTGGGAGACCCAGTACTTC CASSLGPLAGWETQYF
TRBJ1-1 TRBV28 few - TGTGCCAGCAGTCCCACAGTGAACACTGAAGCTTTCTTT CASSPTVNTEAFF
TRBJ1-5 TRBV27 - - TGTGCCAGCCGAAAAGAGGGCAATCAGCCCCAGCATTTT CASRKEGNQPQHF
TRBJ2-7 TRBV6-6 - - TGTGCCAGCAGTTACTCGACAGCCAGCTACGAGCAGTACTTC CASSYSTASYEQYF
TRBJ1-4 TRBV7-9 - - TGTGCCAGCAGCCCCGACAGTTTAAATGAAAAACTGTTTTTT CASSPDSLNEKLFF
TRBJ2-7 TRBV27 - TRBD2 TGTGCCAGCAGTAGAAAGCGGGGGGGAACCTACGAGCAGTACTTC CASSRKRGGTYEQYF
TRBJ1-2 TRBV30 once - TGTGCCTGGAGCGGGAGTTGGAATGGCTACACCTTC CAWSGSWNGYTF
TRBJ2-3 TRBV5-1 - TRBD2 TGCGCCAGCAGCTTGCCTAGCGGGGCAATGGTCGAAGATACGCAGTATTTT CASSLPSGAMVEDTQYF
TRBJ1-4 TRBV4-1 - - TGCGCCAGCAGCCGGCAGGGGAGCGGTGAAAAACTGTTTTTT CASSRQGSGEKLFF
TRBJ1-1 TRBV6-5 once - TGTGCCAGCCTCTCGGTGAACACTGAAGCTTTCTTT CASLSVNTEAFF
TRBJ1-6 TRBV9 - - TGTGCCAGCAGCGGGCGACCGGGACAAGGTCCCAATTCACCCCTCCACTTT CASSGRPGQGPNSPLHF
TRBJ2-7 TRBV27 - - TGTGCCAGCAGTTTATCTCCCGGAGGGCGAGAGCAGTACTTC CASSLSPGGREQYF
TRBJ1-3 TRBV6-6 - - TGTGCCAGCAGTTACCGCGCGGATCCCCCTACCATATATTTT CASSYRADPPTIYF
TRBJ1-5 TRBV4-1 - - TGCGCCAGCAGCCAAGGAAGTGTCCGGGAGCCCCAGCATTTT CASSQGSVREPQHF
TRBJ2-7 TRBV27 - TRBD1 TGTGCCAGCAGTCCAAACGGACAGGGTTCCTACGAGCAGTACTTC CASSPNGQGSYEQYF
TRBJ2-7 TRBV7-6 - - TGTGCCAGCAGCTTACAGGGGCGGTACGAGCAGTACTTC CASSLQGRYEQYF
TRBJ1-1 TRBV6-1 - - TGTGCCAGCATCTACCATCCCTTAGACACTGAAGCTTTCTTT CASIYHPLDTEAFF
TRBJ1-2 TRBV19 - - TGTGCCAGTAGTATAGATCGGGAGGCTATGACCTACACCTTC CASSIDREAMTYTF